This TCR beta chain was sequenced during a study of blood T cell repertoires in COVID-19. For the study at large: PBMCs, B-cell-depleted T cells, or T cells provided the cDNA or gDNA that made up the material.

The CDR3 spans 14 residues. Germline lookup yields CDR1 MGHRA and CDR2 YSYEKL. Trimming removed 0 bases from V and 6 bases from J, with 11 bases in between. This clone occurred a few times. Only in-frame clones appear in the TCRdb table, and some are missing; sequencing was by immunoSEQ multiplex PCR. Among over 150,000 clones listed, 70% to 90% were seen once. Source material: peripheral blood. The receptor comes from a man aged 50 or older with COVID-19, enrolled during active disease. The rearrangement uses TRBV4-1 and TRBJ1-2, with D possibly being TRBD1 (5 bases). The CDR3 loop reads CASSQDQLTDGYTF. As DNA, the CDR3 is TGCGCCAGCAGCCAAGATCAGCTGACAGATGGCTACACCTTC.